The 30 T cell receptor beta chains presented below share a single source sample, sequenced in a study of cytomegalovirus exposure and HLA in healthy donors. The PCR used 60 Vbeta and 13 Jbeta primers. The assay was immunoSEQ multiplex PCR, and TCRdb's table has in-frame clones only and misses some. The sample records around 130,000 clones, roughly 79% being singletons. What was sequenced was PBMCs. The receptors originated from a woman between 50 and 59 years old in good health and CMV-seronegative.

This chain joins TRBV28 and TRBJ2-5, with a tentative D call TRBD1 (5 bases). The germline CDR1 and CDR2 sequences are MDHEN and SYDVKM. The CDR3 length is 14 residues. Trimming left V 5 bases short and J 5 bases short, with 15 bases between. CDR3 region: CASSPPGRVETQYF. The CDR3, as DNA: TGTGCCAGCAGTCCTCCGGGCAGGGTCGAGACCCAGTACTTC.

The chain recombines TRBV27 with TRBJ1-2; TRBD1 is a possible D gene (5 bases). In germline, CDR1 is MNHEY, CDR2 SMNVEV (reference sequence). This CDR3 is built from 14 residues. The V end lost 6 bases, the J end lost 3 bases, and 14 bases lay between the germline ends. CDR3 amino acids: CASRSSGSDYGYTF. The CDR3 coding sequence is TGTGCCAGCAGGAGTTCAGGGTCGGACTATGGCTACACCTTC.

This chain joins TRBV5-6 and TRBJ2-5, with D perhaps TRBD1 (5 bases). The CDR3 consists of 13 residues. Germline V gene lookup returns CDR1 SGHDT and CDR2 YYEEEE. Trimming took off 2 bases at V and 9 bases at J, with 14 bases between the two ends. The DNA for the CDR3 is TGTGCCAGCAGCTTTTTACTCCTCAGGGCCCAGTACTTC. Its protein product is CASSFLLLRAQYF.

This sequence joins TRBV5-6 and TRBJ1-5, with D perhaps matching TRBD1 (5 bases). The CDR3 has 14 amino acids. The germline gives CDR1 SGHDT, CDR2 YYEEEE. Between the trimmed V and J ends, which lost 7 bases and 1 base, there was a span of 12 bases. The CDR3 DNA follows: TGTGCCAGCTCCCAGGGTAGAAGCAATCAGCCCCAGCATTTT. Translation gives CASSQGRSNQPQHF.

The CDR3 nucleotides are TGTGCCATCAGTAGAGCCGGGACAGGCTCCTACGAGCAGTACGTC. Translating it yields CAISRAGTGSYEQYV. The rearrangement uses TRBV10-3 and TRBJ2-7; the match to TRBD1 covers 8 bases. This CDR3 region has 15 residues. The V gene end was trimmed by 5 bases and the J gene end by 0 bases; junction bases not matched to a gene: 6. The germline CDR1 and CDR2 sequences are ENHRY and SYGVKD.

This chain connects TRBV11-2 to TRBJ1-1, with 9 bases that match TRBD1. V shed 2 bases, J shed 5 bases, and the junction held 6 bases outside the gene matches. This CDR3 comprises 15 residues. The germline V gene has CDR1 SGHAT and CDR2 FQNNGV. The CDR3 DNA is TGTGCCAGCAGCTTACAGACAGGGGGGCGGACTGAAGCTTTCTTT. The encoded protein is CASSLQTGGRTEAFF.

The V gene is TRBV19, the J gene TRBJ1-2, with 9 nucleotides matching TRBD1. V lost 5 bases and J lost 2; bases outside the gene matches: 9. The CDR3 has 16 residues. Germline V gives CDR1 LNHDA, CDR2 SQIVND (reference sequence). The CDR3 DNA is TGTGCCAGTAGTGATCCGGGACAGGGAGTAAACTATGGCTACACCTTC. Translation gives CASSDPGQGVNYGYTF.

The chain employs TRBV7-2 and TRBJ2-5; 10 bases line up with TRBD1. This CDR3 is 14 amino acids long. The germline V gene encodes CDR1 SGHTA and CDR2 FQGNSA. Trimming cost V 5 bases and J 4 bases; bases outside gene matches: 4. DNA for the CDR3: TGTGCCAGCAGCCGACAGGGGGCTAGAGAGACCCAGTACTTC. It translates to CASSRQGARETQYF.

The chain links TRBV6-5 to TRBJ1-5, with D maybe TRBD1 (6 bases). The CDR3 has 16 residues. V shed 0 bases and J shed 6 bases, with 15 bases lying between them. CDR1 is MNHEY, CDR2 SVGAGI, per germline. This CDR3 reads CASSYSTGRVTQPQHF. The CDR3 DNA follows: TGTGCCAGCAGTTACTCCACAGGGAGGGTCACTCAGCCCCAGCATTTT.

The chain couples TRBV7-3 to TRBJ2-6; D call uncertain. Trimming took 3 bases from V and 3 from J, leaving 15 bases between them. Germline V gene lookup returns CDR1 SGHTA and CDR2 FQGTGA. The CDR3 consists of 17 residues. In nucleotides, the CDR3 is TGTGCCAGCAGCTTGGAAGCCCTGGCGGTTGGGGCCAACGTCCTGACTTTC. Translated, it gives CASSLEALAVGANVLTF. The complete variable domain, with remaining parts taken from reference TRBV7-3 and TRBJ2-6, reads GAGVSQTPSNKVTEKGKYVELRCDPISGHTALYWYRQSLGQGPEFLIYFQGTGAADDSGLPNDRFFAVRPEGSVSTLKIQRTERGDSAVYLCASSLEALAVGANVLTFGAGSRLTVL.

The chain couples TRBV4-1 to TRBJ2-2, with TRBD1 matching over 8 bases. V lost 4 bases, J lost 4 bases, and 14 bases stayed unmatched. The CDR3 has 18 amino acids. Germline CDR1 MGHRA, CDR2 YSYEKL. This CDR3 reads CASSPTIVQGAGTGELFF. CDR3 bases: TGCGCCAGCAGCCCGACCATTGTTCAGGGGGCAGGCACCGGGGAGCTGTTTTTT.

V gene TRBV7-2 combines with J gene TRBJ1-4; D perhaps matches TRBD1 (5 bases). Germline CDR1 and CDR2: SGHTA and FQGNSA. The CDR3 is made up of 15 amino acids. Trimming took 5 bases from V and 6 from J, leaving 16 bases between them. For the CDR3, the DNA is TGTGCCAGCAGCCTATACGTGACGGGGGATGAAAAACTGTTTTTT. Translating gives CASSLYVTGDEKLFF.

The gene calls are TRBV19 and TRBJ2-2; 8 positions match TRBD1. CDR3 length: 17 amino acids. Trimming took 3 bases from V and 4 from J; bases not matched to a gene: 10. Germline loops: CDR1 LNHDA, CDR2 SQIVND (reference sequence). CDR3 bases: TGTGCCAGTAGTATGGACAGGGACAGGAGGACCACCGGGGAGCTGTTTTTT. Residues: CASSMDRDRRTTGELFF. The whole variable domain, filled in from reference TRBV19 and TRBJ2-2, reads DGGITQSPKYLFRKEGQNVTLSCEQNLNHDAMYWYRQDPGQGLRLIYYSQIVNDFQKGDIAEGYSVSREKKESFPLTVTSAQKNPTAFYLCASSMDRDRRTTGELFFGEGSRLTVL.

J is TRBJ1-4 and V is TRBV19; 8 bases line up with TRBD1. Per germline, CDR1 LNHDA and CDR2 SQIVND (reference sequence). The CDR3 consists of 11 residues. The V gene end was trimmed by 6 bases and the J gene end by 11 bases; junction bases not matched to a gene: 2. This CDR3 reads CASRQGDKLFF. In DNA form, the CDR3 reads TGTGCCAGTAGACAGGGGGACAAACTGTTTTTT.

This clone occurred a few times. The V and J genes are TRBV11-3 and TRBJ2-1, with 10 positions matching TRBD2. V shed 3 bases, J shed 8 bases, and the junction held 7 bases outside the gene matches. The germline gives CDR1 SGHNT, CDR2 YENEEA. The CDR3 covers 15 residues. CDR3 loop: CASSFEREGGDEQFF. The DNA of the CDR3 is TGTGCCAGCAGCTTCGAGCGGGAGGGGGGCGATGAGCAGTTCTTC.

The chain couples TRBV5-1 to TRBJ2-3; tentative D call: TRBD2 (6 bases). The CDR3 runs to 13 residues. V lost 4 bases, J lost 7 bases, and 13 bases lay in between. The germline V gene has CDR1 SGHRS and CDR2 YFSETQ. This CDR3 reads CASSPSGENTQYF. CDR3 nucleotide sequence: TGCGCCAGCAGCCCCTCGGGGGAGAATACGCAGTATTTT.

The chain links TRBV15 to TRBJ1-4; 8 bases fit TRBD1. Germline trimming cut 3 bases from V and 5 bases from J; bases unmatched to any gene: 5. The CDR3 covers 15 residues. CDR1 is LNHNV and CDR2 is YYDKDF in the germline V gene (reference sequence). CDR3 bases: TGTGCCACCAGCAGCGGGGACAGGAAAAATGAAAAACTGTTTTTT. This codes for CATSSGDRKNEKLFF.

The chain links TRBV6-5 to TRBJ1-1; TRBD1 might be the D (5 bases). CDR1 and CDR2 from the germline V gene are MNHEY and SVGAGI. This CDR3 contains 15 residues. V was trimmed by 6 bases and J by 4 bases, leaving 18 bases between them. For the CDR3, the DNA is TGTGCCAGCAGAGATACACATAGGGGTGGCACTGAAGCTTTCTTT. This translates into CASRDTHRGGTEAFF.

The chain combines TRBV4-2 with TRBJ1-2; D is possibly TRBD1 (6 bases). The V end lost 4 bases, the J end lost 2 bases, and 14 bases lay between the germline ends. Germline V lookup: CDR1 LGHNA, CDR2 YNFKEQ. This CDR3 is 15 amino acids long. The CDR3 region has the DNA TGTGCCAGCAGCCTAGAAAGGGGGACCAACTATGGCTACACCTTC. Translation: CASSLERGTNYGYTF.

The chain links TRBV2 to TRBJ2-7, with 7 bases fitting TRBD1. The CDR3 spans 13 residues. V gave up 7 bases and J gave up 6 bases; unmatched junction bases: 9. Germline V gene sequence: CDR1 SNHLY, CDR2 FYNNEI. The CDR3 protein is CASNRDRSTEQYF. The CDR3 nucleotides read TGTGCCAGCAACCGGGACAGATCCACCGAGCAGTACTTC.

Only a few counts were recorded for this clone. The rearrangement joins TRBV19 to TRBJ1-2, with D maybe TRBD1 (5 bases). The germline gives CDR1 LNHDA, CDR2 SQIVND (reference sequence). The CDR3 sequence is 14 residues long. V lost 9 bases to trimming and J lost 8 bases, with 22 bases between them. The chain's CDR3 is CASQGGVPGGGYTF. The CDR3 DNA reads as TGTGCCAGCCAGGGCGGGGTCCCAGGAGGGGGCTACACCTTC.

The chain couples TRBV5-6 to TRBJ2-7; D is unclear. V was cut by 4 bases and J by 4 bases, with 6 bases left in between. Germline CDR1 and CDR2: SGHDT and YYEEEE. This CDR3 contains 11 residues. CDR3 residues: CASSLQYEQYF. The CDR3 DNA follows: TGTGCCAGCAGCCTCCAGTACGAGCAGTACTTC.

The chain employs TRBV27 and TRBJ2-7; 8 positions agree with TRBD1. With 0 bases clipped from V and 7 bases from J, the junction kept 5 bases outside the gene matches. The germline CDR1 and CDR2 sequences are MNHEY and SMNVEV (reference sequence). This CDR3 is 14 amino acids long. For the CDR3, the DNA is TGTGCCAGCAGTTTATCCAGGGGGCGTCGAGAGCAGTACGTC. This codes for CASSLSRGRREQYV.

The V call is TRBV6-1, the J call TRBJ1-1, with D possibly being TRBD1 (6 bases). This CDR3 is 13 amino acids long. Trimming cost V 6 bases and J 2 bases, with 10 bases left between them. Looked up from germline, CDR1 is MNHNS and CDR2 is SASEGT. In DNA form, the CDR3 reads TGTGCCAGCAGGGTGACAGGTAACACTGAAGCTTTCTTT. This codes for CASRVTGNTEAFF.

Here the CDR3 DNA reads TGCGCCAGCAGCTTTGGGACAGGGCTATCTGATGAGCAGTTCTTC. The encoded protein is CASSFGTGLSDEQFF. This chain joins TRBV5-1 and TRBJ2-1; 9 bases are a match to TRBD1. Per germline, CDR1 SGHRS and CDR2 YFSETQ. Trimming took 2 bases from V and 8 from J; bases not matched to a gene: 8. The CDR3 is made up of 15 amino acids. Drawing the rest from reference TRBV5-1 and TRBJ2-1, the complete variable domain is KAGVTQTPRYLIKTRGQQVTLSCSPISGHRSVSWYQQTPGQGLQFLFEYFSETQRNKGNFPGRFSGRQFSNSRSEMNVSTLELGDSALYLCASSFGTGLSDEQFFGPGTRLTVL.

Written as DNA, the CDR3 is TGTGCCAGCAGCGTAGCTCCGGTGAACACTGAAGCTTTCTTT. Encoded protein: CASSVAPVNTEAFF. The chain has TRBV9 and TRBJ1-1; unclear D gene. Germline CDR1 reads SGDLS; CDR2 reads YYNGEE. The V and J ends lost 0 bases and 0 bases respectively, with 6 bases between them. The CDR3 is 14 amino acids. Looking up the rest from reference TRBV9 and TRBJ1-1 gives the full variable domain: DSGVTQTPKHLITATGQRVTLRCSPRSGDLSVYWYQQSLDQGLQFLIQYYNGEERAKGNILERFSAQQFPDLHSELNLSSLELGDSALYFCASSVAPVNTEAFFGQGTRLTVV.

CDR3 DNA sequence: TGCACCAGCAGCCAAGATGCGGGAGCCAACAATGAGCAGTTCTTC. Residues: CTSSQDAGANNEQFF. The chain recombines TRBV1 with TRBJ2-1; the table's D call, TRBD2, was not checked against the DNA. TRBV1 is deemed a pseudogene. This CDR3 spans 15 amino acids.

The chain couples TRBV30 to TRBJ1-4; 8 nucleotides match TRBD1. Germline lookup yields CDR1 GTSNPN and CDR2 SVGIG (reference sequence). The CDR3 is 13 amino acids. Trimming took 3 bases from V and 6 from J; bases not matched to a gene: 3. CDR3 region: CAWSRGLDEKLFF. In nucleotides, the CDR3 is TGTGCCTGGAGCAGGGGGCTGGATGAAAAACTGTTTTTT.

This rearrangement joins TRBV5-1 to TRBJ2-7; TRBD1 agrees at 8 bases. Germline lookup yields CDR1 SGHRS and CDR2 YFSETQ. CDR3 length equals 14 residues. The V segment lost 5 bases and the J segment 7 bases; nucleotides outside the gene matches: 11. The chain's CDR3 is CASRAVDRGGEQYF. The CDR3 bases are TGCGCCAGCAGGGCGGTTGACAGGGGTGGAGAGCAGTACTTC.

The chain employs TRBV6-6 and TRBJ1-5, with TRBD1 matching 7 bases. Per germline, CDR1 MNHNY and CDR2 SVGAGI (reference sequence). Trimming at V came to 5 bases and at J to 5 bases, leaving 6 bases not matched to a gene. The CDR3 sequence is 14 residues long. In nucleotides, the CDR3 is TGTGCCAGCAGTCTGAATACAGGGGATCAGCCCCAGCATTTT. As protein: CASSLNTGDQPQHF.